These 9 T cell receptor beta chains originate from one sample sequenced in a study of cytomegalovirus exposure and HLA in healthy donors. PCR amplification relied on 60 Vbeta primers (plus 13 Jbeta primers). The data were produced by immunoSEQ multiplex PCR, yet TCRdb's version contains in-frame clones alone and is incomplete. The repertoire holds around 120,000 clones, with about 70% as singletons. The sample comprised PBMCs. The receptor set was obtained from an older woman in good health and CMV-seropositive.

This clone has only a few counts. The chain carries TRBV29-1 and TRBJ2-7; tentative D call: TRBD1 (7 bases). This CDR3 region has 15 residues. The ends were cut back, 1 base at V and 2 bases at J, with 15 bases in the middle. Germline CDR1 and CDR2: SQVTM and ANQGSEA. The CDR3 sequence: CSVEGGETGTYEQYF. For the CDR3, the DNA is TGCAGCGTTGAAGGGGGGGAGACAGGGACCTACGAGCAGTACTTC.

This clone showed up just once. This chain links TRBV18 with TRBJ2-3; 11 nucleotides agree with TRBD1. The germline gives CDR1 KGHSH, CDR2 LQKENI. The CDR3 has 17 residues. Trimming at V came to 0 bases and at J to 5 bases, leaving 7 bases not matched to a gene. The CDR3 region is CASSPPSDRGPEDTQYF. The CDR3 DNA reads TGTGCCAGCTCACCACCTTCGGACAGGGGGCCTGAAGATACGCAGTATTTT.

This chain connects TRBV6-5 to TRBJ1-4, with a tentative D call TRBD1 (5 bases). Trimming pared 5 bases from V and 3 bases from J, leaving 7 bases between. The CDR3 is 13 residues long. CDR1 and CDR2 (germline): MNHEY, SVGAGI. CDR3 sequence reads: CASSTTANEKLFF. In nucleotides, the CDR3 is TGTGCCAGCAGTACGACAGCTAATGAAAAACTGTTTTTT.

This clone turned up a few times. The chain employs TRBV5-5 and TRBJ1-2; D unclear. This CDR3 is 13 amino acids long. V lost 0 bases, J lost 8 bases, and 11 bases lay in between. Germline V CDR1 and CDR2: SGHKS, YYEKEE (reference sequence). In nucleotides, the CDR3 is TGTGCCAGCAGCTTGGCGGCGGGAAACGGCTACACCTTC. Residues: CASSLAAGNGYTF.

The chain has TRBV19 and TRBJ1-4; 8 bases match TRBD1. CDR1 and CDR2 from the germline V gene are LNHDA and SQIVND (reference sequence). Trimming at V came to 1 base and at J to 8 bases, leaving 6 bases not matched to a gene. The CDR3 is made up of 15 amino acids. The CDR3 is CASSIGRDRREKLFF. For the CDR3, the DNA is TGTGCCAGTAGTATAGGCCGGGACAGGCGAGAAAAACTGTTTTTT.

The CDR3 region is CASSGRTSGSEQFF. CDR3 coding DNA: TGTGCCAGCAGTGGCCGGACTAGCGGAAGTGAGCAGTTCTTC. The V call is TRBV6-1, the J call TRBJ2-1; 10 bases agree with TRBD2. The CDR3 extends over 14 amino acids. Germline V gives CDR1 MNHNS, CDR2 SASEGT. The V gene end was trimmed by 4 bases and the J gene end by 9 bases; junction bases not matched to a gene: 6.

This clone was counted only a few times. J is TRBJ2-1 and V is TRBV6-5; TRBD2 is a possible D gene (5 bases). Trimming took 7 bases from V and 9 from J, leaving 19 bases between them. This CDR3 contains 14 residues. CDR1 and CDR2 from the germline V gene are MNHEY and SVGAGI. In DNA form, the CDR3 reads TGTGCCAGCAACACGGACCCTCCTGGGAGTGAGCAGTTCTTC. This translates into CASNTDPPGSEQFF.

This sequence joins TRBV6-5 and TRBJ2-3; 9 positions agree with TRBD1. Germline CDR1 is MNHEY and CDR2 is SVGAGI. Germline trimming cut 4 bases from V and 2 bases from J; bases unmatched to any gene: 7. CDR3 size: 16 residues. The CDR3 loop is CASSFGGTGYTDTQYF. The DNA for the CDR3 is TGTGCCAGCAGTTTCGGGGGGACAGGGTACACAGATACGCAGTATTTT.

This chain connects TRBV2 to TRBJ2-5, with 8 nucleotides matching TRBD2. Trimming cost V 4 bases and J 1 base; bases outside gene matches: 5. The germline gives CDR1 SNHLY, CDR2 FYNNEI. This CDR3 has 15 amino acids. CDR3 sequence (DNA): TGTGCCAGCAGTGCAGAGCGGGGGACCCAAGAGACCCAGTACTTC. It encodes CASSAERGTQETQYF.